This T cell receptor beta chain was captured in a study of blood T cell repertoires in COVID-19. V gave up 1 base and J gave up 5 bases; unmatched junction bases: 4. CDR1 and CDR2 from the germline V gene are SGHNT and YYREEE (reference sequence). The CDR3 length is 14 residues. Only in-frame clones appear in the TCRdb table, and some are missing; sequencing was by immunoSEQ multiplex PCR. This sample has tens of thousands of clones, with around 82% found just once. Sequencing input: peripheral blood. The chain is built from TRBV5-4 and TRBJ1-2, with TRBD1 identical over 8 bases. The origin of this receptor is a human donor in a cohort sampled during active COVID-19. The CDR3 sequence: CASSLRTGTYGYTF. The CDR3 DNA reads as TGTGCCAGCAGCTTGAGGACAGGGACTTATGGCTACACCTTC.